The 15 T cell receptor beta chains presented below share a single source sample, sequenced in a study of graft-versus-host responses after intestinal transplantation. No cognate antigen is known for these TCRs. Measured with immunoSEQ multiplex PCR; TCRdb has only the in-frame clones, and not every one. The sample has tens of thousands of clones, roughly 87% seen once. Here the sequenced sample was unstimulated CD8+ T cells sorted from spleen or lymph node cells, taken before intestinal transplant. The receptors stem from a human donor who received an intestinal transplant.

The V gene is TRBV9, the J gene TRBJ2-3, with 11 bases aligning to TRBD2. V trimming: 6 bases; J trimming: 7 bases; junction bases outside the gene matches: 7. The germline gives CDR1 SGDLS, CDR2 YYNGEE. The CDR3 runs 14 residues. CDR3 sequence reads: CASTSSGGSNTQYF. The CDR3, as DNA: TGTGCCAGCACGTCTAGCGGGGGGTCGAATACGCAGTATTTT.

The rearrangement uses TRBV13 and TRBJ1-2; D gene uncertain. V was pared by 5 bases and J by 4 bases, with 14 bases between. The V gene's germline CDR1 is PRHDT and CDR2 FYEKMQ (reference sequence). CDR3 length: 14 residues. The CDR3 protein is CASSKEGDLYGYTF. CDR3 bases: TGTGCCAGCAGCAAGGAGGGAGACCTCTATGGCTACACCTTC.

The chain couples TRBV13 to TRBJ2-7, with D tentatively TRBD1 (6 bases). This CDR3 comprises 14 residues. Trimming cost V 0 bases and J 2 bases, with 8 bases left between them. Germline V CDR1 and CDR2: PRHDT, FYEKMQ (reference sequence). The CDR3 DNA follows: TGTGCCAGCAGCTTAGGAGACAGGACCTACGAGCAGTACTTC. It translates to CASSLGDRTYEQYF.

This chain connects TRBV27 to TRBJ1-1; 8 bases align to TRBD1. The J segment lost 5 bases and the V segment lost 2 bases, leaving 7 bases of the junction unmatched. Per the germline V gene, CDR1 is MNHEY and CDR2 is SMNVEV (reference sequence). The CDR3 length is 15 residues. CDR3 region: CASSLGPGGGTEAFF. In nucleotides, the CDR3 is TGTGCCAGCAGTTTAGGGCCAGGGGGCGGGACTGAAGCTTTCTTT.

V is TRBV15 and J is TRBJ1-2; TRBD1 matches 11 bases. CDR3 length: 13 residues. From germline, CDR1 is LNHNV and CDR2 YYDKDF (reference sequence). J lost 8 bases, V lost 10 bases, and 9 bases had no gene match. The CDR3 nucleotides read TGTGCCATAAGAGGACAGGGGGCTGTCGGCTACACCTTC. This codes for CAIRGQGAVGYTF.

This clone was observed once. The rearrangement links TRBV5-1 to TRBJ2-1, with 9 nucleotides matching TRBD1. Trimming at V came to 2 bases and at J to 5 bases, leaving 2 bases not matched to a gene. This CDR3 is built from 14 residues. Germline V CDR1 and CDR2: SGHRS, YFSETQ. The DNA of the CDR3 is TGCGCCAGCAGCTTCGGGACAGGGAACAATGAGCAGTTCTTC. It specifies CASSFGTGNNEQFF.

The chain links TRBV6-5 to TRBJ1-5; possible D gene TRBD1, 6 bases. Trimming took off 5 bases at V and 2 bases at J, with 13 bases between the two ends. The CDR3 runs 15 residues. Germline V gene data show CDR1 as MNHEY and CDR2 as SVGAGI. CDR3 sequence: CASSLGAGGNQPQHF. CDR3 coding DNA: TGTGCCAGCAGTCTGGGGGCCGGAGGCAATCAGCCCCAGCATTTT.

In DNA, the CDR3 is TGTGCCAGCAGTGAACGGGACAGGAGTCACGAGCAGTACTTC. Translating gives CASSERDRSHEQYF. V usage is TRBV6-1 and J usage is TRBJ2-7; the match to TRBD1 covers 8 bases. Germline values: CDR1 MNHNS, CDR2 SASEGT. The length of the CDR3 is 14 residues. V lost 2 bases and J lost 5; bases outside the gene matches: 5.

This chain connects TRBV6-5 to TRBJ1-1; no clear D gene. The CDR3 is 16 residues long. Germline lookup yields CDR1 MNHEY and CDR2 SVGAGI. Trimming removed 0 bases at V and 0 bases at J, with 11 bases between. The CDR3 spells CASSYSIAGLNTEAFF. CDR3 DNA sequence: TGTGCCAGCAGTTACTCGATTGCAGGTCTGAACACTGAAGCTTTCTTT.

V and J are TRBV7-3 and TRBJ2-5, with 11 bases identical to TRBD1. The CDR3 loop spans 16 amino acids. V trimming: 3 bases; J trimming: 1 base; junction bases outside the gene matches: 4. The V gene's germline CDR1 is SGHTA and CDR2 FQGTGA. CDR3 region: CASSFFGTGGQETQYF. In DNA, the CDR3 is TGTGCCAGCAGCTTTTTCGGGACAGGGGGCCAAGAGACCCAGTACTTC. Full variable domain (rest looked up from reference TRBV7-3 and TRBJ2-5): GAGVSQTPSNKVTEKGKYVELRCDPISGHTALYWYRQSLGQGPEFLIYFQGTGAADDSGLPNDRFFAVRPEGSVSTLKIQRTERGDSAVYLCASSFFGTGGQETQYFGPGTRLLVL.

V and J are TRBV6-5 and TRBJ2-7; perhaps TRBD1 as D (6 bases). Germline lookup yields CDR1 MNHEY and CDR2 SVGAGI. The CDR3 covers 14 residues. Trimming cost V 2 bases and J 2 bases, with 10 bases left between them. The CDR3 DNA reads as TGTGCCAGCAGTTACGGAACAGGGACCTACGAGCAGTACTTC. Translating gives CASSYGTGTYEQYF.

This chain connects TRBV7-9 to TRBJ2-3, with 14 bases fitting TRBD2. Germline V gene lookup returns CDR1 SEHNR and CDR2 FQNEAQ (reference sequence). The junction had 9 bases not matched to a gene; V was cut back by 5 bases and J by 2 bases. This CDR3 comprises 18 residues. The DNA for the CDR3 is TGTGCCAGCAGCCTCGTCCCGGGACTAGCGGGGGACACAGATACGCAGTATTTT. Residues: CASSLVPGLAGDTDTQYF.

The V call is TRBV6-5, the J call TRBJ2-5; D is ambiguous. This CDR3 region has 12 residues. Per the germline V gene, CDR1 is MNHEY and CDR2 is SVGAGI. The V and J ends lost 10 bases and 7 bases respectively, with 16 bases between them. CDR3 loop: CATRFSPGTQYF. As DNA, the CDR3 is TGTGCCACGCGTTTTTCCCCGGGGACCCAGTACTTC.

The V and J genes are TRBV13 and TRBJ2-1; 13 nucleotides match TRBD2. The trim removed 4 bases at V and 0 bases at J, leaving 15 bases unmatched. The CDR3 contains 21 residues. Germline assignment: CDR1 PRHDT and CDR2 FYEKMQ (reference sequence). The CDR3 sequence is CASSYLYLRLAGGSSYNEQFF. Here the CDR3 DNA reads TGTGCCAGCAGCTATCTTTATCTGAGACTAGCGGGGGGAAGCTCCTACAATGAGCAGTTCTTC. Based on the CDR3 plus reference TRBV13 and TRBJ2-1, the full variable domain is AAGVIQSPRHLIKEKRETATLKCYPIPRHDTVYWYQQGPGQDPQFLISFYEKMQSDKGSIPDRFSAQQFSDYHSELNMSSLELGDSALYFCASSYLYLRLAGGSSYNEQFFGPGTRLTVL.

The rearrangement uses TRBV6-6 and TRBJ1-5, with 9 bases identical to TRBD1. This CDR3 has 15 residues. Germline assignment: CDR1 MNHNY and CDR2 SVGAGI (reference sequence). V trimming: 2 bases; J trimming: 9 bases; junction bases outside the gene matches: 8. CDR3 nucleotides: TGTGCCAGCAGTTACACCGGGACAGGGTTGGTGCCCCAGCATTTT. This codes for CASSYTGTGLVPQHF.